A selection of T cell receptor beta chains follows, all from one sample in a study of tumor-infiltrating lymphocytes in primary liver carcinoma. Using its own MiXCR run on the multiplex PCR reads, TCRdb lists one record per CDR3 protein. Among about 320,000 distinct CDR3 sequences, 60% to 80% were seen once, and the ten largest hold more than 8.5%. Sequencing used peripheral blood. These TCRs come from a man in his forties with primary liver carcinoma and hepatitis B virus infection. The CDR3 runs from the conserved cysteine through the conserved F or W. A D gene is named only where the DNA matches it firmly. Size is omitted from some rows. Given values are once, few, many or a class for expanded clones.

CDR3: CASSFGLAGYTGELFF
DNA: TGTGCCAGCAGTTTCGGACTAGCGGGATACACCGGGGAGCTGTTTTTT
V: TRBV12-3/TRBV12-4
D: TRBD2
J: TRBJ2-2
size: few

CDR3: CAISDPRRGGTDTQYF
DNA: TGTGCCATCAGTGACCCGAGGCGGGGTGGCACAGATACGCAGTATTTT
V: TRBV10-3
D: -
J: TRBJ2-3
size: many

CDR3: CATSDLQGVGELFF
DNA: TGTGCCACCAGTGATTTGCAGGGTGTCGGGGAGCTGTTTTTT
V: TRBV24-1
D: -
J: TRBJ2-2
size: few

CDR3: CASSLGGGGRFEQYF
DNA: TGTGCCAGCAGCTTAGGGGGCGGCGGGAGGTTCGAGCAGTACTTC
V: TRBV7-2
D: TRBD2
J: TRBJ2-7
size: once

CDR3: CASSLVSQSGEQYF
DNA: TGTGCCAGCAGCTTAGTCTCCCAATCCGGCGAGCAGTACTTC
V: TRBV11-2
D: -
J: TRBJ2-7
size: -

CDR3: CTSSLGDSSYEQYF
DNA: TGTACCAGCAGCCTCGGGGATTCCTCCTACGAGCAGTACTTC
V: TRBV11-3
D: -
J: TRBJ2-7
size: -

CDR3: CANSELTTEAFF
DNA: TGTGCCAACAGTGAACTCACAACTGAAGCTTTCTTT
V: TRBV6-1
D: -
J: TRBJ1-1
size: -

CDR3: CASGIRDGLRETQYF
DNA: TGTGCCAGCGGCATAAGGGACGGGCTCCGGGAGACCCAGTACTTC
V: TRBV5-5
D: -
J: TRBJ2-5
size: -

CDR3: CASGLVAGGAPGELFF
DNA: TGTGCTAGTGGTTTGGTAGCGGGAGGCGCTCCCGGGGAGCTGTTTTTT
V: TRBV12-5
D: TRBD2
J: TRBJ2-2
size: few

CDR3: CASSPQQLAKNIQYF
DNA: TGCGCCAGCAGTCCACAACAGCTAGCCAAAAACATTCAGTACTTC
V: TRBV10-2
D: -
J: TRBJ2-4
size: many

CDR3: CASGIAKETQYF
DNA: TGTGCCAGCGGGATAGCCAAAGAGACCCAGTACTTC
V: TRBV28
D: -
J: TRBJ2-5
size: -

CDR3: CASSLGLGSSGELFF
DNA: TGTGCCAGCAGCCTAGGGTTGGGGTCCTCCGGGGAGCTGTTTTTT
V: TRBV11-2
D: -
J: TRBJ2-2
size: -

CDR3: CASSSSGGGDTGELFF
DNA: TGTGCCAGCAGCAGCTCAGGGGGTGGTGACACCGGGGAGCTGTTTTTT
V: TRBV7-9
D: TRBD1
J: TRBJ2-2
size: few

CDR3: CRASRGRMNTEAFF
DNA: TGCAGGGCCAGCAGGGGCCGGATGAACACTGAAGCTTTCTTT
V: TRBV29-1
D: -
J: TRBJ1-1
size: -

CDR3: CASSEMVGHSSYGYTF
DNA: TGCGCCAGCAGCGAGATGGTGGGGCATAGCAGCTATGGCTACACCTTC
V: TRBV10-1
D: -
J: TRBJ1-2
size: -

CDR3: CASCLGVGDADTQYF
DNA: TGTGCCAGCTGCTTAGGGGTAGGGGACGCAGATACGCAGTATTTT
V: TRBV11-3
D: -
J: TRBJ2-3
size: -

CDR3: CATGEGRTSHEQYF
DNA: TGTGCCACCGGGGAGGGCAGGACGTCCCACGAGCAGTACTTC
V: TRBV10-3
D: TRBD2
J: TRBJ2-7
size: many

CDR3: CASSLAHNTDTQHF
DNA: TGTGCCAGCAGCTTAGCGCACAACACAGATACGCAACATTTT
V: TRBV7-9
D: -
J: TRBJ2-3
size: -

CDR3: CASMGGRSYEQYF
DNA: TGTGCCAGCATGGGCGGGAGATCCTACGAGCAGTACTTC
V: TRBV28
D: TRBD2
J: TRBJ2-7
size: -

CDR3: CAWSRGDPGNTRYF
DNA: TGTGCCTGGAGTCGGGGGGATCCTGGAAACACCAGATATTTT
V: TRBV30
D: -
J: TRBJ1-3
size: -

CDR3: CASSYVRGSYGTQYF
DNA: TGTGCCAGCAGTTACGTCAGGGGGTCCTACGGGACCCAGTACTTC
V: TRBV6-2/TRBV6-3
D: TRBD1
J: TRBJ2-5
size: many

CDR3: CSVEEGVQETQYF
DNA: TGCAGCGTTGAAGAGGGAGTCCAAGAGACCCAGTACTTC
V: TRBV29-1
D: -
J: TRBJ2-5
size: -

CDR3: CASSLMDSYEQYF
DNA: TGTGCCAGCAGCTTGATGGATTCCTACGAGCAGTACTTC
V: TRBV5-4
D: -
J: TRBJ2-7
size: many

CDR3: CTINPGTDNEQFF
DNA: TGTACCATCAATCCCGGGACAGACAATGAGCAGTTCTTC
V: TRBV10-3
D: TRBD1
J: TRBJ2-1
size: once

CDR3: CASSFPGIRGTKNSQYF
DNA: TGTGCCAGCAGCTTTCCCGGGATTAGGGGGACCAAAAACAGTCAGTACTTC
V: TRBV11-1
D: -
J: TRBJ2-4
size: -

CDR3: CASSLARDIETQYF
DNA: TGTGCCAGCAGCTTGGCCAGGGACATAGAGACCCAGTACTTC
V: TRBV5-4
D: -
J: TRBJ2-5
size: few

CDR3: CASSFGGGGYTF
DNA: TGTGCCAGCAGCTTTGGGGGGGGCGGCTACACCTTC
V: TRBV7-9
D: -
J: TRBJ1-2
size: few

CDR3: CASTGGGTGELFF
DNA: TGTGCCTCCACAGGGGGGGGGACCGGGGAGCTGTTTTTT
V: TRBV30
D: -
J: TRBJ2-2
size: -